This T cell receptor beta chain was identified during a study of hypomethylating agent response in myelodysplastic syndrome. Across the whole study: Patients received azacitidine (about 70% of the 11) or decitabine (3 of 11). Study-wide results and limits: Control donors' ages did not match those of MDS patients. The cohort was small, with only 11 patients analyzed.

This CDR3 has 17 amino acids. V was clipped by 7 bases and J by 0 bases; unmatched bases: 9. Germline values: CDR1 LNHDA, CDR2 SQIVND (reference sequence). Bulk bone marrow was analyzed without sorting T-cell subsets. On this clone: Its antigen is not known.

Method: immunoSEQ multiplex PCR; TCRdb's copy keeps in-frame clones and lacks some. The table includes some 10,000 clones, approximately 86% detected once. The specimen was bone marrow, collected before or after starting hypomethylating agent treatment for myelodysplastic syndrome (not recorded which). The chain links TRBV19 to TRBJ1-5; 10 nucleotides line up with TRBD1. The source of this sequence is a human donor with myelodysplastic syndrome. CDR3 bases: TGTGCCAGTACCCCCTCCGGGACAGGGGCTAGCAATCAGCCCCAGCATTTT. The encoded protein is CASTPSGTGASNQPQHF.